This T cell receptor (beta chain) was documented in a study of cytomegalovirus exposure and HLA in healthy donors (dated by TCRdb to about 2017). In the study overall: An earlier analysis of about 530 of the donors reported approximately 300 Gb of sequence data and roughly 120 million unique TCR beta sequences obtained from some 200 million T cells. Because of strong linkage in the cohort, five DR-DQ haplotypes were treated as single units for association and clustering. The genetic ancestry cluster associated with self-reported Caucasian donors included around 76% of the roughly 400 genotyped donors. All discovery cohort repertoires had been generated on a single sequencing platform. The study aimed to test whether cataloging public T cell receptors could reveal signatures of past pathogen exposure. Approximately 310 gigabases of sequencing data and 80 million or so unique TCR sequences were included in an early release covering 500 to 750 HLA-typed donors. The number of typed donors differed by locus: roughly 629-640 for A, B, C, DRB1 and DQB1; approximately 520 for DQA1; 606 for DPA1; and some 470 for DPB1. Class I and class II HLA loci were covered by the typing at four-digit resolution. Among 398 genotyped donors of the cohort, an average of about 240,000 unique TCR beta nucleotide sequences were sequenced per donor, 15% to 20% of them non-productive. In an earlier analysis of roughly 580 of the donors, high-throughput TCR beta sequencing was used to judge whether each TCR beta V gene segment behaved as functional or pseudogenic. Using immunosequencing, the study profiled T cell repertoires from around 680 subjects and related those repertoires to cytomegalovirus serostatus. A later analysis re-examined previously published TCR beta repertoires from 500 to 700 donors and added high-resolution HLA genotyping to investigate patterns of TCR occurrence. Rather than using new phenotypic data, the later analysis identified candidate immune exposures from TCR beta sequences and from how often those sequences occurred across donors. Donor age, sex, ethnicity and CMV serostatus were compiled together with the repertoire data. To predict cytomegalovirus infection status, the study brought together high-throughput TCR immunosequencing, statistical association of individual TCRs with disease status, and machine learning. A later genetic analysis took genome-wide SNP genotypes for 398 of the 666 donors and used that subset as a discovery cohort. In addition to the first cohort of 650 to 800 subjects, a separate validation cohort of around 110 different subjects was used. The research as a whole found: At a false discovery rate of 0.05, a later analysis linked 16,000 or so TCR beta sequences to specific HLA alleles. In this cohort, only TCR beta chains were sequenced, and detectable features were limited by the absence of alpha or paired-chain data. Linkage disequilibrium might explain the correlated functional status among segregating V segments, but an unknown experimental factor could not be excluded. In a later analysis, TCR association rates were found to vary across HLA loci, with the most associated TCRs seen for DRB1 alleles and the fewest for HLA-C alleles. Strong co-occurrence of HLA alleles, especially DR and DQ, made assigning TCR associations to individual alleles difficult. According to the authors, the approach could potentially be generalized to other disease states and immunological phenotypes. The sequencing pipeline was judged likely to have produced a cluster of highly shared sequence variants as a technical artifact. A later analysis found that most CMV-associated TCR beta chains appeared HLA-restricted, with HLA associations seemingly driven largely by CMV exposure. The earlier analysis of approximately 560 of the donors excluded seventeen rarely observed V segments, including chromosome 9 orphons, because counts were too low. A later genetic analysis reported fewer N-insertions in productive TCRs among donors in an Asian-associated ancestry cluster than the 666-donor mean. A later analysis reported that several top co-occurrence clusters appeared linked to parvovirus B19, influenza, CMV and Epstein-Barr virus. In an earlier analysis of about 550 of the donors, most TCR beta V segments were observed in productive rearrangements about 87% or about 30% of the time, broadly matching IMGT annotations. Most TCR sequences were observed very rarely across donors, whereas some public TCRs were present in many individuals. Because some donors lacked HLA typing at each locus, the association tests relied only on the typed subset. The presence/absence analyses assumed that sequencing depth was roughly uniform across donors, and that assumption may not be true. For the cohort, immune exposure information was limited to CMV serostatus. A further reported finding was that TCR beta sequences accurately predicted the HLA-A and HLA-B alleles for most subjects in the first cohort. V-gene and J-gene trimming of TCR beta chains was associated with a missense DCLRE1C variant in a later genetic analysis, and the association was replicated in an independent cohort. In both the original and validation cohorts, the classifier was reported to diagnose cytomegalovirus status with high specificity and sensitivity. A few of the identified cytomegalovirus-associated TCR beta chains were confirmed in vitro to be specific for cytomegalovirus antigens. The study listed 150 to 200 TCR beta chains as associated with cytomegalovirus. A later analysis found that HLA-associated TCR beta chains were more clonally expanded and had lower generation probabilities than equally common non-associated chains.

The cohort was made up of 666 healthy bone marrow donors. Cohort members were all nominally healthy when sampled, although unrecorded immune exposures were likely present. The donor was CMV seropositive and was included in the group of 250 to 300 seropositive cohort members. Each donor provided a peripheral blood sample, and peripheral blood mononuclear cells were used for TCR beta sequencing. The Qiagen DNeasy Blood Extraction Kit was used to extract genomic DNA from the blood cell samples. Receptor amplification or capture employed the immunoSEQ multiplex PCR assay. A mixture of 60 forward primers for TCR Vbeta segments and 13 reverse primers for TCR Jbeta segments was used in the multiplex PCR. A multiplex PCR assay on genomic DNA amplified the CDR3 region of rearranged TCR beta genes. The Illumina HiSeq System was used to sequence the amplified TCR beta libraries as 87-base-pair reads. Processing in the source paper ran as follows. A later analysis counted about 82 million unique TCR beta chains across the 650 to 700 repertoires, and approximately 11 million of these chains were shared by at least two donors. To remove PCR and sequencing errors, raw reads were error-corrected and collapsed into unique sequences using a nearest-neighbor algorithm that merged closely related sequences. CDR3 sequences were aligned to IMGT reference sequences to assign V, D and J gene segments. Each retained sequence needed at least a six-nucleotide match to both a V gene segment and a J gene segment. A rearrangement was called productive if the CDR3 had no stop codons and remained in frame with V and J, and every other rearrangement was called non-productive. Following IMGT convention, CDR3 was defined as the stretch from the second conserved V-encoded cysteine up to the conserved J-encoded phenylalanine. Sequences without an unambiguous match to a single V gene segment were excluded from the earlier analysis of approximately 600 of the donors. In an earlier analysis of several hundred of the donors, a V segment was called functional when productive rearrangements were above 56.7%, and segregating when the standard deviation between donors exceeded 5%. To diagnose cytomegalovirus status from the catalog of TCR beta chain sequences, a statistical classification framework was built. In a later analysis, V and J genes were assigned by comparing TCR nucleotide sequences against IMGT/GENE-DB human TR gene sequences. In a later analysis, CDR3 sequences and most-parsimonious VDJ recombination scenarios were assigned using the TCRdist pipeline. A later analysis defined each TCR beta chain by its CDR3 amino acid sequence plus V-gene family, and excluded reads lacking a unique V-gene family. A later analysis removed 592 highly shared, low-generation-probability nucleotide sequences to deal with suspected cross-contamination and a sequencing artifact. For each public chain, a later analysis derived a clonal expansion index from normalized ranks of inferred template counts within each repertoire. In a later analysis, generation probabilities were computed with a VDJ recombination model fitted to out-of-frame rearrangements, and the resulting probabilities were checked against IGoR. Hypergeometric tests were used in a later analysis to score TCR-TCR, TCR-HLA and TCR-CMV co-occurrence, with a repertoire-size bias correction applied to the TCR pairs. A later analysis estimated false discovery rates by permuting HLA or CMV assignments 20 times. A later analysis grouped co-occurring TCRs with DBSCAN, adding TCRdist sequence similarity when clustering within HLA-allele-positive subsets. Co-occurrence clustering excluded repertoires with fewer than 30,000 or more than 120,000 public chains, plus five with anomalous nucleotide sharing. Here the immuneACCESS table is served through TCRdb, limited to in-frame sequences with V and J called. Missing clones are a known gap in these copies; in checked studies unresolved V genes cover under half, and the rest lacks a known reason. V and J calls and clone size are those listed in that table; D and trimming were worked out from the DNA. For this sample there are approximately 97,000 clones; 81% appear just once. The ten most abundant clones make up 4.2% of the sample.

Details on this clone: There is no known antigen for this receptor. Per-base quality was not reported, and no clone a single base away is much larger than it.

The sequenced sample was PBMCs. The receptor comes from a woman in her sixties or seventies in good health and CMV-seropositive.

The CDR3 region reads CAWSAAGGAYEQYF. The DNA reads TGTGCCTGGAGCGCCGCAGGGGGCGCATACGAGCAGTACTTC. Recombination joined TRBV30 with TRBJ2-5; 8 of the junction bases match TRBD1. The closer fit of TRBJ2-7 to the DNA end suggests the J call may be wrong. From its cysteine to its phenylalanine, the CDR3 spans 14 amino acids. Kept here is only the CDR3 DNA, which spans 42 bases and is read in frame from base 1. According to the germline V gene (reference sequence), CDR1 reads GTSNPN and CDR2 reads SVGIG.